This T cell receptor beta chain is drawn from a study of T cells in Graves' hyperthyroidism and ophthalmopathy. The germline V gene has CDR1 SGHTA and CDR2 FQGTGA. There are 22 residues in the CDR3. With 0 bases clipped from V and 2 bases from J, the junction kept 18 bases outside the gene matches. As regards this clonotype: Its antigen is unidentified.

Source material for PBMCs was more than 9.5 ml fresh peripheral blood. Overall study results and limits: Most expanded thyroid clonotypes above 0.001 also appeared in blood. Ophthalmopathy and stable hyperthyroidism were separated by a 13 V-J model.

Amplification targeted TCR beta CDR3 regions from RNA transcripts. Carried out on the TCR CDR3, a first-round RT-PCR used the HTBI primer set. TCRdb re-called the multiplex PCR reads through MiXCR, storing one row per CDR3 protein. The sample has fewer than 700,000 distinct CDR3 sequences, roughly a sixth seen once. This TCR was sampled from a woman aged 18 to 35 with Graves' ophthalmopathy. Specimen: blood. V is TRBV7-3 and J is TRBJ2-5, with TRBD2 identical over 13 bases. The DNA of the CDR3 is TGTGCCAGCAGCTTAACAGGGGGGCTCGGGGGTGGACTAGCGGGAGAACAAGAGACCCAGTACTTC. It yields the protein CASSLTGGLGGGLAGEQETQYF.